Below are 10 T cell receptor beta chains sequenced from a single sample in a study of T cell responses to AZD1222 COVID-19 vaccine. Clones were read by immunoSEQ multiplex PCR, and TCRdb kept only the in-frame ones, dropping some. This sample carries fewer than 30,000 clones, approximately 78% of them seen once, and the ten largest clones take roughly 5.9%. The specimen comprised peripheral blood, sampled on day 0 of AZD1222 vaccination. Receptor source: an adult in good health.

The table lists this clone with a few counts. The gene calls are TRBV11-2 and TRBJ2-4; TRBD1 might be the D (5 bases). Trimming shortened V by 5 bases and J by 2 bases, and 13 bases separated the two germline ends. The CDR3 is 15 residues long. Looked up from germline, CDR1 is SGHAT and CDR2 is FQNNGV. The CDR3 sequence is CASSKDPGTKNIQYF. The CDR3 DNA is TGTGCCAGCAGCAAAGACCCAGGGACCAAAAACATTCAGTACTTC.

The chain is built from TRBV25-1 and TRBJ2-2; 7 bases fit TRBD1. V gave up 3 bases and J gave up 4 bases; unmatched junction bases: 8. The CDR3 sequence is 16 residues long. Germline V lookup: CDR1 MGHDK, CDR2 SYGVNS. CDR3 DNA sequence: TGTGCCAGCAGTGATCTTGCAGGGGGTGCCACCGGGGAGCTGTTTTTT. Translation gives CASSDLAGGATGELFF. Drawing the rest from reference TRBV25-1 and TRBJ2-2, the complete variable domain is EADIYQTPRYLVIGTGKKITLECSQTMGHDKMYWYQQDPGMELHLIHYSYGVNSTEKGDLSSESTVSRIRTEHFPLTLESARPSHTSQYLCASSDLAGGATGELFFGEGSRLTVL.

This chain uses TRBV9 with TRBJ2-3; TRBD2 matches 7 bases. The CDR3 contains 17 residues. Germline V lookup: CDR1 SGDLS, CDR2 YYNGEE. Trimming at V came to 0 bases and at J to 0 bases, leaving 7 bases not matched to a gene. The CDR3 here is CASSVVRGGGSTDTQYF. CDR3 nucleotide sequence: TGTGCCAGCAGCGTAGTTCGCGGCGGGGGTAGCACAGATACGCAGTATTTT.

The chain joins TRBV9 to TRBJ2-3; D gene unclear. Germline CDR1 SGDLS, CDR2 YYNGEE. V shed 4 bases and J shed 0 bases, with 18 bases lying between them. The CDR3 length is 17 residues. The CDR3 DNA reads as TGTGCCAGCAGCCTGCTGCTCGGCCCAGCCAGCACAGATACGCAGTATTTT. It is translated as CASSLLLGPASTDTQYF.

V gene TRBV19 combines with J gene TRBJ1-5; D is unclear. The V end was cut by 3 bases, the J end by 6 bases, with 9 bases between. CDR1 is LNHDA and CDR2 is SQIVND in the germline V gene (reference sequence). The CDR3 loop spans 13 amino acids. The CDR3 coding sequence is TGTGCCAGTAGTATTTCGGGTCCTCAGCCCCAGCATTTT. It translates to CASSISGPQPQHF.

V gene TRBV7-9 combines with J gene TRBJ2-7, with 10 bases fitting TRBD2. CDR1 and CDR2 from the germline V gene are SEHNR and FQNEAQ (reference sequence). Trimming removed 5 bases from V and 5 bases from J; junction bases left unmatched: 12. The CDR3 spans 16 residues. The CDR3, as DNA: TGTGCCAGCAGCACAGTGCGAGCGGGGGGGCCTCACGAGCAGTACTTC. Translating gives CASSTVRAGGPHEQYF. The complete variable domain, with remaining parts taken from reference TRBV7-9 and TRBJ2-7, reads DTGVSQNPRHKITKRGQNVTFRCDPISEHNRLYWYRQTLGQGPEFLTYFQNEAQLEKSRLLSDRFSAERPKGSFSTLEIQRTEQGDSAMYLCASSTVRAGGPHEQYFGPGTRLTVT.

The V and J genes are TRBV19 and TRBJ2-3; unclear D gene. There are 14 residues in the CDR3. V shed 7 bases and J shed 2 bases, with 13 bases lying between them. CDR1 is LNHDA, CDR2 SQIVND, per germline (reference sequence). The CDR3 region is CASKSKTLTDTQYF. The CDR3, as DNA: TGTGCCAGTAAGAGTAAAACCCTCACAGATACGCAGTATTTT. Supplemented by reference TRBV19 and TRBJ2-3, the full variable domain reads DGGITQSPKYLFRKEGQNVTLSCEQNLNHDAMYWYRQDPGQGLRLIYYSQIVNDFQKGDIAEGYSVSREKKESFPLTVTSAQKNPTAFYLCASKSKTLTDTQYFGPGTRLTVL.

The CDR3 sequence: CASSSPSPNNYGYTF. The CDR3 DNA reads TGTGCCAGCAGTTCCCCAAGTCCTAATAACTATGGCTACACCTTC. The chain uses TRBV28 and TRBJ1-2; unclear D gene. The length of the CDR3 is 15 residues. V shed 4 bases and J shed 1 base, with 13 bases lying between them. CDR1 and CDR2 from the germline V gene are MDHEN and SYDVKM.

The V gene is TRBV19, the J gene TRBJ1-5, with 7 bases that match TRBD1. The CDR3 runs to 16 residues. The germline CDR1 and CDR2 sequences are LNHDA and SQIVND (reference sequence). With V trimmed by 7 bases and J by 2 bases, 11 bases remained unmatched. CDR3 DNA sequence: TGTGCCAGTACTACGACAGGGACCCCCGGCAATCAGCCCCAGCATTTT. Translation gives CASTTTGTPGNQPQHF.

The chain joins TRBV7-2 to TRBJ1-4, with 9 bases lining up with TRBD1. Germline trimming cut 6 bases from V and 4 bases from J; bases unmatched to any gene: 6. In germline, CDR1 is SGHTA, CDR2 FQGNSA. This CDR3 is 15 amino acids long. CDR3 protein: CASSRPGQGNEKLFF. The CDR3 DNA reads TGTGCCAGCAGTCGGCCGGGACAGGGTAATGAAAAACTGTTTTTT.